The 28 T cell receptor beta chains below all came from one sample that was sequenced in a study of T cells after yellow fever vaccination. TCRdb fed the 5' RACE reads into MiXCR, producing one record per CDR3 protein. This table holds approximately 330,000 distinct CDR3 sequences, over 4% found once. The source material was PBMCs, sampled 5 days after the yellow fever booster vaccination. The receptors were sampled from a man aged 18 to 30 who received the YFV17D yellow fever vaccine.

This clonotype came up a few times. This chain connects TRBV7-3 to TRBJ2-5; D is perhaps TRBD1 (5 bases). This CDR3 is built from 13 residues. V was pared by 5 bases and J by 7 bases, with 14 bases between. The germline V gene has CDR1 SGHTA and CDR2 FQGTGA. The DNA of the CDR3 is TGTGCCAGCAGCGCTAAAGGGGCCCGGACCCAGTACTTC. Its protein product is CASSAKGARTQYF.

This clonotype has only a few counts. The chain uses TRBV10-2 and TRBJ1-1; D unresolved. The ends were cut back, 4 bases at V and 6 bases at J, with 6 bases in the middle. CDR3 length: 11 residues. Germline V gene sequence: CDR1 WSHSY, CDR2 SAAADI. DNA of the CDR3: TGCGCCAGCAGTGTTGCGTCTGAAGCTTTCTTT. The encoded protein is CASSVASEAFF.

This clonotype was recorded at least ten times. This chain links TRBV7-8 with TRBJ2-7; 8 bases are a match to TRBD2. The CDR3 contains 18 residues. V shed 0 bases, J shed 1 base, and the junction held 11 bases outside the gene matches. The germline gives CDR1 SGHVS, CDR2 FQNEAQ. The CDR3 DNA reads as TGTGCCAGCAGCTTAGCCTTCACGACGGGACTAGGGTCCTACGAGCAGTACTTC. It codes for CASSLAFTTGLGSYEQYF.

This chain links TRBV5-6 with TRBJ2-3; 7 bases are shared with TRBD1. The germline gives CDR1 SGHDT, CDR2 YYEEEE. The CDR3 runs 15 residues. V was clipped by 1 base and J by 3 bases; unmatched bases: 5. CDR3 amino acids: CASSLYIRGTDTQYF. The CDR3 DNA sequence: TGTGCCAGCAGCTTGTACATCAGGGGGACAGATACGCAGTATTTT.

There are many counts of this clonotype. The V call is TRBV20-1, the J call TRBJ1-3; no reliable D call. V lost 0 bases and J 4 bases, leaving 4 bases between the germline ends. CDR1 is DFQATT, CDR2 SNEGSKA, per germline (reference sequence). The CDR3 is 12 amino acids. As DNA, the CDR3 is TGCAGTGCTAGAGAAGGAGGAAACACCATATATTTT. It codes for CSAREGGNTIYF.

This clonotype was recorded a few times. CDR3: CASSKTGGDYGYTF. CDR3 nucleotides: TGTGCCAGCAGCAAAACAGGGGGAGACTATGGCTACACCTTC. The rearrangement links TRBV9 to TRBJ1-2; 8 bases agree with TRBD1. Trimming took 4 bases from V and 3 from J; bases not matched to a gene: 5. The CDR3 has 14 residues. CDR1 is SGDLS, CDR2 YYNGEE, per germline.

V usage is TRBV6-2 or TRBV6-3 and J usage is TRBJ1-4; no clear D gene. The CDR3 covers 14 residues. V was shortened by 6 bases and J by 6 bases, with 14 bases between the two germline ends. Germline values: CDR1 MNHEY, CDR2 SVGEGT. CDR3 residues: CASSLDIVDEKLFF. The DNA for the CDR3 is TGTGCCAGCAGCCTCGACATCGTCGATGAAAAACTGTTTTTT.

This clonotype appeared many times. The CDR3, as DNA: TGTGCCAGCAGTTACCAGGGGGGGGATGGCTACACCTTC. This translates into CASSYQGGDGYTF. The rearrangement links TRBV6-6 to TRBJ1-2, with TRBD1 matching 7 bases. Per germline, CDR1 MNHNY and CDR2 SVGAGI (reference sequence). This CDR3 spans 13 amino acids. J was trimmed by 6 bases and V by 2 bases; bases with no gene match: 3.

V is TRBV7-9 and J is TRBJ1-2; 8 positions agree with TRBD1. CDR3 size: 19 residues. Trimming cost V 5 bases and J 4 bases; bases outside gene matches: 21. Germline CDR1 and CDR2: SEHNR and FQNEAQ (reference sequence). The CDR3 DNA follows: TGTGCCAGCAGCCGCTCGATGATTTTGTCAGGGGGCGCCGGCTATGGCTACACCTTC. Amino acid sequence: CASSRSMILSGGAGYGYTF.

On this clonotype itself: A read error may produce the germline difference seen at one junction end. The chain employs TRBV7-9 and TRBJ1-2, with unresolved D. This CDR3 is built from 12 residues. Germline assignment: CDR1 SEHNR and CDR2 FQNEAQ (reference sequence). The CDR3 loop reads CASSPPGMTSLF. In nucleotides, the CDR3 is TGTGCCAGCAGCCCTCCGGGGATGACATCACTCTTC. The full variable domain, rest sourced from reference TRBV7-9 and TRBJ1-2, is DTGVSQNPRHKITKRGQNVTFRCDPISEHNRLYWYRQTLGQGPEFLTYFQNEAQLEKSRLLSDRFSAERPKGSFSTLEIQRTEQGDSAMYLCASSPPGMTSLFGSGTRLTVV.

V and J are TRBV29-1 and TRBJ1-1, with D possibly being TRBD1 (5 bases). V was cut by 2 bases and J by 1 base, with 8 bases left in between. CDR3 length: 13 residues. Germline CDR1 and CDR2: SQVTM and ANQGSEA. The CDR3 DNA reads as TGCAGCGTTGAAACGCAGGGGAACACTGAAGCTTTCTTT. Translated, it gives CSVETQGNTEAFF. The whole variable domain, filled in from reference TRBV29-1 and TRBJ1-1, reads SAVISQKPSRDICQRGTSLTIQCQVDSQVTMMFWYRQQPGQSLTLIATANQGSEATYESGFVIDKFPISRPNLTFSTLTVSNMSPEDSSIYLCSVETQGNTEAFFGQGTRLTVV.

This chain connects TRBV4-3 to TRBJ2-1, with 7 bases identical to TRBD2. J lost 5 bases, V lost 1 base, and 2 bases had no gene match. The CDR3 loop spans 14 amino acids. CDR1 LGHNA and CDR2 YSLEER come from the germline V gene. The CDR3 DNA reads TGCGCCAGCAGCCAAGGAACTAGCGACAATGAGCAGTTCTTC. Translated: CASSQGTSDNEQFF.

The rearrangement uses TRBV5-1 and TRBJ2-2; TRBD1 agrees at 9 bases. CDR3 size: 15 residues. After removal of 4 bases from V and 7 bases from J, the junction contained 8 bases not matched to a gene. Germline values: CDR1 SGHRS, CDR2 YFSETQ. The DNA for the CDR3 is TGCGCCAGCAGCACCAGGACAGGGGTGGACGGGGAGCTGTTTTTT. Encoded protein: CASSTRTGVDGELFF.

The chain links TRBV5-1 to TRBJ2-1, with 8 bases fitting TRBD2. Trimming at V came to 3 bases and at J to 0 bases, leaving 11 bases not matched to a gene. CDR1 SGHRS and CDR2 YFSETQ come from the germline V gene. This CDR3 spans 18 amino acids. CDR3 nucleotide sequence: TGCGCCAGCAGCTGGGATCGGCGGGGGGCCTACTCCTACAATGAGCAGTTCTTC. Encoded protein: CASSWDRRGAYSYNEQFF. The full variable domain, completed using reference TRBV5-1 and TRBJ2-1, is KAGVTQTPRYLIKTRGQQVTLSCSPISGHRSVSWYQQTPGQGLQFLFEYFSETQRNKGNFPGRFSGRQFSNSRSEMNVSTLELGDSALYLCASSWDRRGAYSYNEQFFGPGTRLTVL.

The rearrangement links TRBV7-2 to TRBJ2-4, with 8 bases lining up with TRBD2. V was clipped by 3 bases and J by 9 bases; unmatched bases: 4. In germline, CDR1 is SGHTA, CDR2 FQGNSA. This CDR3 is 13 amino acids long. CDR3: CASSLAGGAIQYF. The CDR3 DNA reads TGTGCCAGCAGCTTGGCCGGGGGGGCCATTCAGTACTTC.

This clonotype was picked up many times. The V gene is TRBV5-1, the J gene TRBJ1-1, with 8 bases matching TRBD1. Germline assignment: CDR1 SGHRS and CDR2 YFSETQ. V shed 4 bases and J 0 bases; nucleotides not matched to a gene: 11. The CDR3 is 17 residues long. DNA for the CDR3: TGCGCCAGCAGCCGGGGAACAGGGGGTATTATGAACACTGAAGCTTTCTTT. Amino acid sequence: CASSRGTGGIMNTEAFF.

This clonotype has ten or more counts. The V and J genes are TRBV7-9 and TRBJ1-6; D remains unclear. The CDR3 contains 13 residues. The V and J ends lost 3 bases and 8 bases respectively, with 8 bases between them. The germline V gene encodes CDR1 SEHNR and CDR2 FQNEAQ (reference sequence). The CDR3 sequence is CASSLATDSPLHF. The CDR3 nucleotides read TGTGCCAGCAGCTTGGCGACGGATTCACCCCTCCACTTT. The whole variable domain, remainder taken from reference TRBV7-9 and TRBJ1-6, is DTGVSQNPRHKITKRGQNVTFRCDPISEHNRLYWYRQTLGQGPEFLTYFQNEAQLEKSRLLSDRFSAERPKGSFSTLEIQRTEQGDSAMYLCASSLATDSPLHFGNGTRLTVT.

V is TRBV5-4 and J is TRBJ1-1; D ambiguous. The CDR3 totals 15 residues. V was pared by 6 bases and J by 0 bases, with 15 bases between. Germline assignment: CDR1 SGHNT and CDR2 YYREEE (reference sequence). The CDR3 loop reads CASTNGEVMNTEAFF. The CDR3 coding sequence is TGTGCCAGCACCAATGGTGAAGTCATGAACACTGAAGCTTTCTTT.

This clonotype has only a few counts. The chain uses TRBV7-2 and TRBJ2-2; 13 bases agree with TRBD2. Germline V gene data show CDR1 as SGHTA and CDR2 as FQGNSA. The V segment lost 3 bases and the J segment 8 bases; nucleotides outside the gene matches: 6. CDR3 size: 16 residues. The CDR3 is CASSFRLAGGLGELFF. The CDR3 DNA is TGTGCCAGCAGCTTCAGACTAGCGGGGGGCTTGGGGGAGCTGTTTTTT.

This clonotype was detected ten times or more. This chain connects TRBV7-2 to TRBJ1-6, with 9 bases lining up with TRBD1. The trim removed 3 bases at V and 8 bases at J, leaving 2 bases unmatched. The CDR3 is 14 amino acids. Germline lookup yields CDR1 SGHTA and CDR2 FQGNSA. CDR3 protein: CASSFGQGYSPLHF. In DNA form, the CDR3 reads TGTGCCAGCAGCTTTGGACAGGGGTATTCACCCCTCCACTTT.

The CDR3 nucleotides are TGTGCCGGAGGGACAGGGGGGTCCTACAATGAGCAGTTCTTC. This encodes CAGGTGGSYNEQFF. The chain has TRBV6-1 and TRBJ2-1, with 11 positions matching TRBD1. The CDR3 loop spans 14 amino acids. Germline V gene data show CDR1 as MNHNS and CDR2 as SASEGT. With V trimmed by 11 bases and J by 1 base, 4 bases remained unmatched.

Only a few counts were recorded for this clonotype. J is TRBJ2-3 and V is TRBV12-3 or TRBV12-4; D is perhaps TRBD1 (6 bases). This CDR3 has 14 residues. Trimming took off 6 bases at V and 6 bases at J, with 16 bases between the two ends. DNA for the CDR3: TGTGCCAGCAGCTATAAAGGGGGTCCGGATACGCAGTATTTT. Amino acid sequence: CASSYKGGPDTQYF.

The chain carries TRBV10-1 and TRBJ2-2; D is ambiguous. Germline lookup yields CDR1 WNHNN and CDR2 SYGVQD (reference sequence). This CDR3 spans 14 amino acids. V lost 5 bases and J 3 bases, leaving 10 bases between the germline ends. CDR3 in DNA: TGCGCCAGCAGTCGAGGCACTTACACCGGGGAGCTGTTTTTT. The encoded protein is CASSRGTYTGELFF.

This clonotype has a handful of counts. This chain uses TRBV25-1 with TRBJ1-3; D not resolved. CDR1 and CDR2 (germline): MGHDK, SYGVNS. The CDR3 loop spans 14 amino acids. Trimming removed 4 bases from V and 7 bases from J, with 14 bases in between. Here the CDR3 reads CASSAWEQTNTIYF. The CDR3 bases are TGTGCCAGCAGTGCCTGGGAGCAGACGAACACCATATATTTT.

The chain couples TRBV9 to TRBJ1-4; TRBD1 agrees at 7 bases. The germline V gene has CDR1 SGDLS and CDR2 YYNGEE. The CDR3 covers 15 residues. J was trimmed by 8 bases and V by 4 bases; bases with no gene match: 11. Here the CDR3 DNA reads TGTGCCAGCAGCCCCAGGGGGGCCCCGGGGGAAAAACTGTTTTTT. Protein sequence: CASSPRGAPGEKLFF.

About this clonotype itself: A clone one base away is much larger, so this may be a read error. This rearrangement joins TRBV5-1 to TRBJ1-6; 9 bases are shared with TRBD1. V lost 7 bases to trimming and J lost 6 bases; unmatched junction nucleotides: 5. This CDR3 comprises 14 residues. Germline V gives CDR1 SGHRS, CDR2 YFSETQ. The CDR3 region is CASCSGQGNSPLHF. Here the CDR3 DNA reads TGCGCCAGCTGCTCGGGACAGGGTAATTCACCCCTCCACTTT. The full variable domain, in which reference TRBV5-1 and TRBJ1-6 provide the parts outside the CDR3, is KAGVTQTPRYLIKTRGQQVTLSCSPISGHRSVSWYQQTPGQGLQFLFEYFSETQRNKGNFPGRFSGRQFSNSRSEMNVSTLELGDSALYLCASCSGQGNSPLHFGNGTRLTVT.

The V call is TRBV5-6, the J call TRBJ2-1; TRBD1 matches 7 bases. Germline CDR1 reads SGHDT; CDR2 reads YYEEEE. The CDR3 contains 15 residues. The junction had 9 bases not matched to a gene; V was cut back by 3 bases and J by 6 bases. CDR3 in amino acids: CASSSRKGGGNEQFF. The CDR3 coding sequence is TGTGCCAGCAGCTCTCGCAAAGGGGGCGGCAATGAGCAGTTCTTC.

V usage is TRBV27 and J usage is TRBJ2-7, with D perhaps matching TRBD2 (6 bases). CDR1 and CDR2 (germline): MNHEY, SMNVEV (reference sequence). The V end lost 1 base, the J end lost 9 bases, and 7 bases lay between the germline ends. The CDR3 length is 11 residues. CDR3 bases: TGTGCCAGCAGTTTATACGGGGGGCAGTACTTC. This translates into CASSLYGGQYF.